The present T cell receptor (beta chain) was sequenced within a study of long-term antiretroviral therapy in people with HIV. Background on the study: The earliest specimens came about a decade ahead of the 2015 immediate-ART recommendation. Study-wide results and limits: Dating from the mid-2000s to the late 2010s, the blood was possibly obtained under older ART regimens.

The samples, holding roughly 0.95-11 million cryopreserved PBMC, were thawed before DNA extraction was carried out. Of note for this clone: The target antigen is unknown.

Looked up from germline, CDR1 is MGHRA and CDR2 is YSYEKL. Trimming took 0 bases from V and 5 from J, leaving 13 bases between them. The CDR3 totals 15 residues. At survey level, the immunoSEQ assay was run in its v3.0 version. Sequencing of each sample targeted 40,000-50,000 T-cell genomes. The assay was immunoSEQ multiplex PCR, and TCRdb's table has in-frame clones only and misses some. In the table there are 27,000 or so clones, over 80% of which are singletons. The V gene is TRBV4-1, the J gene TRBJ2-5, with D possibly being TRBD1 or TRBD2 (6 bases each). The TCR originated in a man aged 18 to 29 with HIV. Source: unsorted PBMCs, taken 0.8 years before starting antiretroviral therapy. The CDR3 sequence: CASSQDGRGGETQYF. CDR3 bases: TGCGCCAGCAGCCAAGATGGTAGAGGGGGGGAGACCCAGTACTTC.